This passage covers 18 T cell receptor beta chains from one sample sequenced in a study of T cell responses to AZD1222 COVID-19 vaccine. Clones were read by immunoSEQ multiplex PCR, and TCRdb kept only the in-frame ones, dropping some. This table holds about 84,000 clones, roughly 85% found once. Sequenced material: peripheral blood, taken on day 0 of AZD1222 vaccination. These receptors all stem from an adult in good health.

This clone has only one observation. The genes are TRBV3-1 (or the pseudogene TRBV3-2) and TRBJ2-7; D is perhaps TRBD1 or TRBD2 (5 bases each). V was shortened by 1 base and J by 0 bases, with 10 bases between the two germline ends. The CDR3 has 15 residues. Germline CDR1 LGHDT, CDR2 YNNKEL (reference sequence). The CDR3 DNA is TGTGCCAGCAGCCAAGCGGGGACCCACTCCTACGAGCAGTACTTC. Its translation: CASSQAGTHSYEQYF.

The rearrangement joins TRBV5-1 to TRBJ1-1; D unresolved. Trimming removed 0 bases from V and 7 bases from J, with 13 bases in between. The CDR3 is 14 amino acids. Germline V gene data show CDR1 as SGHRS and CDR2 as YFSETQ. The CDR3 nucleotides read TGCGCCAGCAGCTTGGCCTCGGGAAGTGGTGAAGCTTTCTTT. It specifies CASSLASGSGEAFF. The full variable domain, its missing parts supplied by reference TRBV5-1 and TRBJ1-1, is KAGVTQTPRYLIKTRGQQVTLSCSPISGHRSVSWYQQTPGQGLQFLFEYFSETQRNKGNFPGRFSGRQFSNSRSEMNVSTLELGDSALYLCASSLASGSGEAFFGQGTRLTVV.

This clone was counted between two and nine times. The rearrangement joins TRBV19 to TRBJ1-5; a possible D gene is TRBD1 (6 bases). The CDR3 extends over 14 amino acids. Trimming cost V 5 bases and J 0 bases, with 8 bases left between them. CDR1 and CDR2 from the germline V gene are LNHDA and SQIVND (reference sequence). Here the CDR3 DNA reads TGTGCCAGTAGTCCGACAGGTAGCAATCAGCCCCAGCATTTT. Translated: CASSPTGSNQPQHF. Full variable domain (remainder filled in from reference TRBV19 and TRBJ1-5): DGGITQSPKYLFRKEGQNVTLSCEQNLNHDAMYWYRQDPGQGLRLIYYSQIVNDFQKGDIAEGYSVSREKKESFPLTVTSAQKNPTAFYLCASSPTGSNQPQHFGDGTRLSIL.

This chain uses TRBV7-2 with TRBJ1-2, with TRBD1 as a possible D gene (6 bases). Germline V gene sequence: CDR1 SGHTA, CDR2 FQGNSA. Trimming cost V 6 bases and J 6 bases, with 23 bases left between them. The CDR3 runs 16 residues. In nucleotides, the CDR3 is TGTGCCAGCAGTCCTTCCGGGACAACTTTTTCTAATGGCTACACCTTC. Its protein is CASSPSGTTFSNGYTF.

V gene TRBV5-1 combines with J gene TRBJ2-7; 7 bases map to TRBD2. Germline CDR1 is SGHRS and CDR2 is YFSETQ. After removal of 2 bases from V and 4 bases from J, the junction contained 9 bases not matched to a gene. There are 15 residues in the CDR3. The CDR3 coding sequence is TGCGCCAGCAGCTTCGGGGGAGGGCCGGGTTACGAGCAGTACTTC. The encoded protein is CASSFGGGPGYEQYF. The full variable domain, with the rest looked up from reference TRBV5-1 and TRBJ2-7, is KAGVTQTPRYLIKTRGQQVTLSCSPISGHRSVSWYQQTPGQGLQFLFEYFSETQRNKGNFPGRFSGRQFSNSRSEMNVSTLELGDSALYLCASSFGGGPGYEQYFGPGTRLTVT.

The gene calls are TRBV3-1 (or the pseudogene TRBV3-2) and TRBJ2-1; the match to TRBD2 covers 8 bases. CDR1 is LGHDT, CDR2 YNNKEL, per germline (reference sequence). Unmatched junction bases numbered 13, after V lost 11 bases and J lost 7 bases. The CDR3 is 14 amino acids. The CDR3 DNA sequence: TGTGCCTCCAACCCGGGGGGCGGGAGGAATGAGCAGTTCTTC. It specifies CASNPGGGRNEQFF.

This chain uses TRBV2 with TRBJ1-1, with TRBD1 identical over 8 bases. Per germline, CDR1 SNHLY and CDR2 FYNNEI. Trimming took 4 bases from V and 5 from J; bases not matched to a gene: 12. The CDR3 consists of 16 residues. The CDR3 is CASSVPTDRVGTEAFF. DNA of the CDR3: TGTGCCAGCAGTGTCCCCACGGACAGGGTCGGTACTGAAGCTTTCTTT. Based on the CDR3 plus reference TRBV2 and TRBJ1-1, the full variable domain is EPEVTQTPSHQVTQMGQEVILRCVPISNHLYFYWYRQILGQKVEFLVSFYNNEISEKSEIFDDQFSVERPDGSNFTLKIRSTKLEDSAMYFCASSVPTDRVGTEAFFGQGTRLTVV.

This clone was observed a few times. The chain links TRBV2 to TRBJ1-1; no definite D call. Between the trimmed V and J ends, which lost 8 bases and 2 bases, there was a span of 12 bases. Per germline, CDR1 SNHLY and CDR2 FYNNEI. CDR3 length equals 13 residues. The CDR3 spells CASRENDNTEAFF. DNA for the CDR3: TGTGCCAGCCGGGAAAACGATAACACTGAAGCTTTCTTT.

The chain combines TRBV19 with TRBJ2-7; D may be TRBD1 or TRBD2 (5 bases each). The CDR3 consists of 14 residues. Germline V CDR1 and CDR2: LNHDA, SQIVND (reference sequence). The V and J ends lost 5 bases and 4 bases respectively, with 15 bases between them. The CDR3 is CASSPRDGPYEQYF. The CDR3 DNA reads TGTGCCAGTAGTCCTCGGGACGGACCGTACGAGCAGTACTTC.

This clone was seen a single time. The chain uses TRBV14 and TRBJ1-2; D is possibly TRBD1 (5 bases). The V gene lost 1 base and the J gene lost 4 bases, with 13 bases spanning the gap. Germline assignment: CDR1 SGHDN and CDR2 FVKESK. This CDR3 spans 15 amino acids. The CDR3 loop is CASSQARVPGYGYTF. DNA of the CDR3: TGTGCCAGCAGCCAAGCCAGGGTTCCCGGCTATGGCTACACCTTC.

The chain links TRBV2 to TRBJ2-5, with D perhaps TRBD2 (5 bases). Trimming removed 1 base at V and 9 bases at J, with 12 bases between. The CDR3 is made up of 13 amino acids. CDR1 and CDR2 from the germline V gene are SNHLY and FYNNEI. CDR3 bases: TGTGCCAGCAGTGAAGACGGCTCGGAGGCCCAGTACTTC. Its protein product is CASSEDGSEAQYF.

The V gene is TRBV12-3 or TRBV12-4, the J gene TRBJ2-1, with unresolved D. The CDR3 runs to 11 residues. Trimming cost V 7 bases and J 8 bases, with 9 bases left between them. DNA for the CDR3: TGTGCCAGCACCCTCCGTTATGAGCAGTTCTTC. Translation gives CASTLRYEQFF.

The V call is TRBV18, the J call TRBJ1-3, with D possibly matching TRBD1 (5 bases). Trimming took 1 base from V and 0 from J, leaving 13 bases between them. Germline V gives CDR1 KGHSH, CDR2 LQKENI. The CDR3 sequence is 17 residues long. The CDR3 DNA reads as TGTGCCAGCTCACCACAACAAGACAGCTACTCTGGAAACACCATATATTTT. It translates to CASSPQQDSYSGNTIYF.

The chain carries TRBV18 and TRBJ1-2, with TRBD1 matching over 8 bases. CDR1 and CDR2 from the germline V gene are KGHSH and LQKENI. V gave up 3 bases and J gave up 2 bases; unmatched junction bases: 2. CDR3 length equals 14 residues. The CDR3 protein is CASSPQGANYGYTF. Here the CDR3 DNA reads TGTGCCAGCTCACCGCAGGGGGCAAACTATGGCTACACCTTC. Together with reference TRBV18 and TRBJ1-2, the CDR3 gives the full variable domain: NAGVMQNPRHLVRRRGQEARLRCSPMKGHSHVYWYRQLPEEGLKFMVYLQKENIIDESGMPKERFSAEFPKEGPSILRIQQVVRGDSAAYFCASSPQGANYGYTFGSGTRLTVV.

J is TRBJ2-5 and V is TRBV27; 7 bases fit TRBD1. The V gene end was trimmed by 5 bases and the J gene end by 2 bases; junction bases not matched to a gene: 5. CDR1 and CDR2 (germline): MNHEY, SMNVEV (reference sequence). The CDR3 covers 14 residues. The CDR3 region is CASSRDSAQETQYF. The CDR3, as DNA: TGTGCCAGCAGTAGGGACAGCGCTCAAGAGACCCAGTACTTC.

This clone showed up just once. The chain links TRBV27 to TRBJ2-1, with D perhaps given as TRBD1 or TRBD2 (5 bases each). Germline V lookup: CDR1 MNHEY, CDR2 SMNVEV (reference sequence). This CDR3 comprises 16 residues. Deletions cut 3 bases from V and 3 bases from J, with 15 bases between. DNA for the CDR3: TGTGCCAGCAGTTTCGGGGCCCCCAGGAACTACAATGAGCAGTTCTTC. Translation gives CASSFGAPRNYNEQFF.

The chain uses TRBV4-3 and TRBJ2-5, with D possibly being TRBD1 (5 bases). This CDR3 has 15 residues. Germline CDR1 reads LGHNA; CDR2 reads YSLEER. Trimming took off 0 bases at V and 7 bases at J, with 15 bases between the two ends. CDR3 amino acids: CASSQDPTGLGTQYF. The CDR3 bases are TGCGCCAGCAGCCAAGATCCTACAGGCCTGGGGACCCAGTACTTC.

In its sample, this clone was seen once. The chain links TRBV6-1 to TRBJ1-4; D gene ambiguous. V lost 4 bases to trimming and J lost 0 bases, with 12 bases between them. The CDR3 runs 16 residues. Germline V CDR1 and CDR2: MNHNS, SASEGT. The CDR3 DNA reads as TGTGCCAGCAGTGTTCATCAAGGCGCAACTAATGAAAAACTGTTTTTT. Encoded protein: CASSVHQGATNEKLFF.